This T cell receptor beta chain was observed in a study of blood T cell repertoires in COVID-19. V lost 1 base and J lost 3; bases outside the gene matches: 7. Germline V gene lookup returns CDR1 SGHNT and CDR2 YYREEE (reference sequence). This CDR3 is 16 amino acids long. Sequenced by immunoSEQ multiplex PCR; TCRdb stores in-frame clones only, minus some. Of 68,000 or so clones listed, 65% to 80% are singletons. This receptor was obtained from a human donor in a cohort sampled during active COVID-19. Sample: peripheral blood. The rearrangement links TRBV5-4 to TRBJ2-7; TRBD1 matches at 10 bases. The CDR3: CASSLSLGQGNYEQYF. The DNA for the CDR3 is TGTGCCAGCAGCTTGAGTTTGGGACAGGGGAACTACGAGCAGTACTTC.